This is a list of T cell receptor beta chains from one sample in a study of T-cell memory formation after mild COVID-19. MiXCR was run by TCRdb on the 5' RACE reads, yielding one entry per CDR3 protein. This table holds about half a million distinct CDR3 sequences, 15% to 20% found once. Sequencing input: PBMCs or a T cell subset sorted from them (not recorded which). The receptors shown here come from an adult woman who had mild COVID-19 (a few samples of this study predate the infection). Cell type and time point are not known. Each CDR3 is given with its conserved first and last residue. Each record gives: J gene, CDR3 length, V gene, clone size, D gene, CDR3 protein, CDR3 DNA. A D gene is named only where the DNA matches it firmly. A row's size may be missing; if present it is once, few, many or a size class.

J: TRBJ1-6
length: 15
V: TRBV30
size: NA
D: TRBD1
CDR3: CAWSRGASYNSPLHF
DNA: TGTGCCTGGAGCAGGGGGGCCTCCTATAATTCACCCCTCCACTTT

J: TRBJ1-4
length: 13
V: TRBV20-1
size: NA
D: NA
CDR3: CSARMGAGEKLFF
DNA: TGCAGTGCTAGGATGGGGGCAGGAGAAAAACTGTTTTTT

J: TRBJ1-1
length: 17
V: TRBV10-3
size: few
D: TRBD1
CDR3: CAISVFGQGAQTTEAFF
DNA: TGTGCCATCAGTGTGTTTGGACAGGGGGCGCAGACAACTGAAGCTTTCTTT

J: TRBJ2-3
length: 14
V: TRBV7-2
size: NA
D: TRBD1
CDR3: CASSLATGGDTQYF
DNA: TGTGCCAGCAGCTTAGCAACAGGGGGGGATACGCAGTATTTT

J: TRBJ1-5
length: 14
V: TRBV10-3
size: few
D: NA
CDR3: CAISLTDSNQPQHF
DNA: TGTGCCATCAGTCTGACAGATAGCAATCAGCCCCAGCATTTT

J: TRBJ2-2
length: 14
V: TRBV20-1
size: NA
D: NA
CDR3: CSALLATNTGELFF
DNA: TGCAGTGCCCTACTAGCCACGAACACCGGGGAGCTGTTTTTT

J: TRBJ2-7
length: 16
V: TRBV5-1
size: few
D: TRBD2
CDR3: CASRPGLAGGLHEQYF
DNA: TGCGCCAGCAGACCGGGACTAGCGGGAGGTTTGCACGAGCAGTACTTC

J: TRBJ2-3
length: 16
V: TRBV9
size: many
D: TRBD1
CDR3: CASSVLPGQGPDTQYF
DNA: TGTGCCAGCAGCGTTCTACCGGGACAGGGCCCAGATACGCAGTATTTT

J: TRBJ2-1
length: 16
V: TRBV4-1
size: NA
D: NA
CDR3: CASSQEVRVRLNEQFF
DNA: TGCGCCAGCAGCCAAGAGGTCAGGGTGAGGCTCAATGAGCAGTTCTTC

J: TRBJ2-7
length: 15
V: TRBV12-3/TRBV12-4
size: few
D: NA
CDR3: CASSPLFRGVYEQYF
DNA: TGTGCCAGCAGTCCCCTTTTCAGGGGGGTATACGAGCAGTACTTC

J: TRBJ2-3
length: 16
V: TRBV5-1
size: NA
D: TRBD2
CDR3: CASSLPLAGEADTQYF
DNA: TGCGCCAGCAGCTTGCCTCTAGCGGGAGAGGCAGATACGCAGTATTTT

J: TRBJ2-2
length: 16
V: TRBV7-3
size: NA
D: TRBD2
CDR3: CASSFTSGRAGGELFF
DNA: TGTGCCAGCAGCTTTACTAGCGGGAGGGCCGGCGGGGAGCTGTTTTTT

J: TRBJ1-2
length: 13
V: TRBV2
size: NA
D: NA
CDR3: CASSDGMHYGYTF
DNA: TGTGCCAGCAGTGATGGAATGCACTATGGCTACACCTTC

J: TRBJ2-1
length: 16
V: TRBV7-6
size: NA
D: TRBD1
CDR3: CASSPTGVRSYNEQFF
DNA: TGTGCCAGCAGTCCGACAGGGGTCCGTTCCTACAATGAGCAGTTCTTC

J: TRBJ2-7
length: 15
V: TRBV7-2
size: few
D: NA
CDR3: CASSERGGTTYEQYF
DNA: TGTGCCAGCAGCGAAAGGGGGGGGACTACCTACGAGCAGTACTTC

J: TRBJ2-7
length: 15
V: TRBV11-2
size: few
D: TRBD1
CDR3: CASSLGQGIAYEQYF
DNA: TGTGCCAGCAGCTTAGGACAGGGGATTGCCTACGAGCAGTACTTC

J: TRBJ1-2
length: 13
V: TRBV29-1
size: NA
D: NA
CDR3: CSVGGGRDYGYTF
DNA: TGCAGCGTTGGAGGGGGGCGCGACTATGGCTACACCTTC

J: TRBJ2-3
length: 14
V: TRBV29-1
size: NA
D: TRBD2
CDR3: CSVEAGGPVDTQYF
DNA: TGCAGCGTTGAAGCGGGAGGGCCTGTAGATACGCAGTATTTT

J: TRBJ2-1
length: 14
V: TRBV20-1
size: NA
D: TRBD2
CDR3: CSAMREGQWNEQFF
DNA: TGCAGTGCTATGCGGGAGGGCCAATGGAATGAGCAGTTCTTC

J: TRBJ1-5
length: 12
V: TRBV19
size: few
D: TRBD1
CDR3: CASNGQDQPQHF
DNA: TGTGCCAGTAACGGACAGGATCAGCCCCAGCATTTT

J: TRBJ2-4
length: 12
V: TRBV20-1
size: once
D: NA
CDR3: CSARRMTDREYF
DNA: TGCAGTGCTAGACGGATGACAGATCGGGAGTACTTC

J: TRBJ1-5
length: 15
V: TRBV7-6
size: NA
D: NA
CDR3: CASSPGLDGNQPQHF
DNA: TGTGCCAGCAGCCCCGGACTGGATGGCAATCAGCCCCAGCATTTT

J: TRBJ1-5
length: 16
V: TRBV6-6
size: NA
D: TRBD1
CDR3: CASTHFGQGAIQPQHF
DNA: TGTGCCAGCACCCACTTCGGACAGGGGGCGATTCAGCCCCAGCATTTT

J: TRBJ1-2
length: 15
V: TRBV12-5
size: NA
D: NA
CDR3: CASGLSPRGNYGYTF
DNA: TGTGCTAGTGGTTTATCCCCCCGCGGGAACTATGGCTACACCTTC

J: TRBJ2-3
length: 15
V: TRBV7-8
size: NA
D: NA
CDR3: CASSKDHASTDTQYF
DNA: TGTGCCAGCAGCAAGGACCATGCTAGCACAGATACGCAGTATTTT

J: TRBJ2-7
length: 15
V: TRBV3-1
size: few
D: TRBD1
CDR3: CASSLTGTGVGEQYF
DNA: TGTGCCAGCAGCCTTACCGGGACAGGGGTCGGGGAGCAGTACTTC

J: TRBJ1-5
length: 14
V: TRBV12-3/TRBV12-4
size: few
D: NA
CDR3: CASSYSFSNQPQHF
DNA: TGTGCCAGCAGTTACAGCTTTAGCAATCAGCCCCAGCATTTT

J: TRBJ2-5
length: 14
V: TRBV12-3/TRBV12-4
size: NA
D: NA
CDR3: CASSFGLASETQYF
DNA: TGTGCCAGCAGTTTCGGGCTAGCGTCGGAGACCCAGTACTTC